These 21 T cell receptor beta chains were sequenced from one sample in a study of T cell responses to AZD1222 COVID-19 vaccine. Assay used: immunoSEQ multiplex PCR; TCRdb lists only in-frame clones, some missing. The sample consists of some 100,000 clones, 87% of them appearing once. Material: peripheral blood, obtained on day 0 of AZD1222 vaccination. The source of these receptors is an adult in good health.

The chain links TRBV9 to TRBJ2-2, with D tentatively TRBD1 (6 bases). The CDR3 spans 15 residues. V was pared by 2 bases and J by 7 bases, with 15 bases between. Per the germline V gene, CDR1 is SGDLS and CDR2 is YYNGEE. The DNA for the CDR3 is TGTGCCAGCAGCGTCTCGACAGGCTCCGGCGGGGAGCTGTTTTTT. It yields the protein CASSVSTGSGGELFF. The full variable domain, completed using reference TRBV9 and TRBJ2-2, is DSGVTQTPKHLITATGQRVTLRCSPRSGDLSVYWYQQSLDQGLQFLIQYYNGEERAKGNILERFSAQQFPDLHSELNLSSLELGDSALYFCASSVSTGSGGELFFGEGSRLTVL.

The CDR3 protein is CASSYGSASGNTIYF. The CDR3 DNA follows: TGTGCCAGCAGTTACGGCAGCGCCTCTGGAAACACCATATATTTT. The chain joins TRBV6-5 to TRBJ1-3; unclear D gene. Germline V gives CDR1 MNHEY, CDR2 SVGAGI. V was clipped by 2 bases and J by 0 bases, with 8 bases between them. There are 15 residues in the CDR3.

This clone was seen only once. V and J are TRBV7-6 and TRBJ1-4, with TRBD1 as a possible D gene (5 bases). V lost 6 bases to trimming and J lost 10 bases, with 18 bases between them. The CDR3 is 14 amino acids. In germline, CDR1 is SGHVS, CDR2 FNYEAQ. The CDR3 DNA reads TGTGCCAGCAGTTCTCAGGGTAGTAGCGGAAAACTGTTTTTT. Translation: CASSSQGSSGKLFF.

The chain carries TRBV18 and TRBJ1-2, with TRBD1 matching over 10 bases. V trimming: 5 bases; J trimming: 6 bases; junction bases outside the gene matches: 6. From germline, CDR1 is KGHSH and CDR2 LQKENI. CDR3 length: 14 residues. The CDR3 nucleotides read TGTGCCAGCTCAGCGGACAGGGGGGCGGATGGCTACACCTTC. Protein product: CASSADRGADGYTF.

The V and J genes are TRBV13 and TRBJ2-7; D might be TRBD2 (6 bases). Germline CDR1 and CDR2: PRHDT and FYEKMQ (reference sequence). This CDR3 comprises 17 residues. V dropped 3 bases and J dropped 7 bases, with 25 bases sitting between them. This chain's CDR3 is CASSLATSPKRSGEQYF. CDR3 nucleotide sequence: TGTGCCAGCAGCTTGGCAACTAGCCCGAAAAGGTCGGGGGAGCAGTACTTC.

CDR3 bases: TGTGCCAGTAGTATAGACACAGGGACCGGGGGCGACGGCCGCGAGCAGTACTTC. As protein: CASSIDTGTGGDGREQYF. The chain joins TRBV19 to TRBJ2-7, with D perhaps given as TRBD1 or TRBD2 (6 bases each). With 0 bases removed from V and 6 bases from J, the gap between germline ends came to 24 bases. Germline V gives CDR1 LNHDA, CDR2 SQIVND (reference sequence). The CDR3 is made up of 18 amino acids.

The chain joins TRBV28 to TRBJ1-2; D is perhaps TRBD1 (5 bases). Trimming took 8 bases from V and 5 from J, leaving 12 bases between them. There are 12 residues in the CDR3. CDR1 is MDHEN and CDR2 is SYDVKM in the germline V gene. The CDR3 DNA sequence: TGTGCCAGCCTCAGGGACTCTTATGGCTACACCTTC. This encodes CASLRDSYGYTF.

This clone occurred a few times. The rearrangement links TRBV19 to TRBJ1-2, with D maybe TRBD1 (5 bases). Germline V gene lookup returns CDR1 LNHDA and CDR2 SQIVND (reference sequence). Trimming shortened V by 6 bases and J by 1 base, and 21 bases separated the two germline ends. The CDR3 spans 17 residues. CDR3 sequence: CASSLWGSPEDNYGYTF. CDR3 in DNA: TGTGCCAGTAGCCTTTGGGGCAGCCCGGAGGATAACTATGGCTACACCTTC.

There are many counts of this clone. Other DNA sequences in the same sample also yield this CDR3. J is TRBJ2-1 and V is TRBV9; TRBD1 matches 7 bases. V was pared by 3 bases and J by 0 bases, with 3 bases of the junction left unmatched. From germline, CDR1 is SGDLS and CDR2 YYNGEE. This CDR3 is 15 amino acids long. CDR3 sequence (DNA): TGTGCCAGCAGCGGACAGGGTAACTCCTACAATGAGCAGTTCTTC. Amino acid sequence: CASSGQGNSYNEQFF.

CDR3: CASSITGQGNQPQHF. The CDR3 bases are TGTGCCAGTAGTATAACAGGACAGGGCAATCAGCCCCAGCATTTT. This rearrangement joins TRBV19 to TRBJ1-5; 7 nucleotides match TRBD1. The J segment lost 2 bases and the V segment lost 2 bases, leaving 3 bases of the junction unmatched. The CDR3 is 15 residues long. Per the germline V gene, CDR1 is LNHDA and CDR2 is SQIVND (reference sequence).

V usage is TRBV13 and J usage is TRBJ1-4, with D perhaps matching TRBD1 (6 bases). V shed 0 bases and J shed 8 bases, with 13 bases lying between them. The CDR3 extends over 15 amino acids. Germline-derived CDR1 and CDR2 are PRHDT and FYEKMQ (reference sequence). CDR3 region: CASSLGIRGGEKLFF. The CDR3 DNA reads TGTGCCAGCAGCTTAGGCATCAGGGGAGGAGAAAAACTGTTTTTT.

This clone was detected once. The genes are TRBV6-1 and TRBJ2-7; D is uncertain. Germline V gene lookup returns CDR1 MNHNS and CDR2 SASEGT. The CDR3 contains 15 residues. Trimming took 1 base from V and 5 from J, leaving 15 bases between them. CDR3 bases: TGTGCCAGCAGTGAAGGTTTCGGGTTCGTAAACGAGCAGTACTTC. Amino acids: CASSEGFGFVNEQYF.

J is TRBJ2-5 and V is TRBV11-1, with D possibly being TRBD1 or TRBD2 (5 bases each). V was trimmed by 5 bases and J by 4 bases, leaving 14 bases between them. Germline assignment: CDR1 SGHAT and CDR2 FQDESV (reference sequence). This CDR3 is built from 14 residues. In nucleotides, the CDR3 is TGTGCCAGCAGCAAAGCGTCAGGGAGAGAGACCCAGTACTTC. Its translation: CASSKASGRETQYF.

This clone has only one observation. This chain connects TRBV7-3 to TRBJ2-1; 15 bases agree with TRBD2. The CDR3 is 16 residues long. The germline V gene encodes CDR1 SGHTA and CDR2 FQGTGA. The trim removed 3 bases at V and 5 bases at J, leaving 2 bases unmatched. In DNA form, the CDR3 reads TGTGCCAGCAGCTTGGGACTAGCGGGGGGTAACAATGAGCAGTTCTTC. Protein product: CASSLGLAGGNNEQFF.

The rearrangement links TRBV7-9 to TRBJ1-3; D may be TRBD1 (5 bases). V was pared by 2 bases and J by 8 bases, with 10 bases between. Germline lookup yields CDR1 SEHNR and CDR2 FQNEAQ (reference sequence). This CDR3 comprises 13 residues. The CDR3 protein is CASSLLQGDTIYF. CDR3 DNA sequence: TGTGCCAGCAGCTTATTGCAGGGTGACACCATATATTTT.

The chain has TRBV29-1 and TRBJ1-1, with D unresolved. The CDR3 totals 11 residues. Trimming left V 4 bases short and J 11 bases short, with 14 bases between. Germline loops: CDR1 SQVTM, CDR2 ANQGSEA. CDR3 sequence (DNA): TGCAGCGTTGGGCCCGGCGGGCCGGCTTTCTTT. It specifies CSVGPGGPAFF.

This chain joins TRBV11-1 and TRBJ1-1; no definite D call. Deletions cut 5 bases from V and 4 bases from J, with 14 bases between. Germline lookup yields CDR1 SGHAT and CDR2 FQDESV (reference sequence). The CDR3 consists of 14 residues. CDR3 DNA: TGTGCCAGCAGCCTAACAGATTACTTCACTGAAGCTTTCTTT. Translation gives CASSLTDYFTEAFF.

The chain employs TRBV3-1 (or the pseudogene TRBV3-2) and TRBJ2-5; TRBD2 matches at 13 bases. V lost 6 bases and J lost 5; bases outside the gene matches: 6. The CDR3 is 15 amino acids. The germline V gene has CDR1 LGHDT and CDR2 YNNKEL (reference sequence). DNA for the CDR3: TGTGCCAGCAGACTAGCGGGGGGGCCGGGGGAGACCCAGTACTTC. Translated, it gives CASRLAGGPGETQYF.

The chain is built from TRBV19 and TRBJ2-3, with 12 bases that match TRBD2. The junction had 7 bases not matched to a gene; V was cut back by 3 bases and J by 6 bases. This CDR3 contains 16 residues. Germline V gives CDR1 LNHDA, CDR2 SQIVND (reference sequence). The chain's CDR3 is CASSILAGGPGDTQYF. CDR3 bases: TGTGCCAGTAGTATCCTAGCGGGGGGGCCTGGGGATACGCAGTATTTT.

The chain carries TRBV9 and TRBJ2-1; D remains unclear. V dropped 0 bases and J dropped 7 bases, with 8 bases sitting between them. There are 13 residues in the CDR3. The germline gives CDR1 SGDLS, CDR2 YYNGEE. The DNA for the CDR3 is TGTGCCAGCAGCGTAGGGGTGCAGAATGAGCAGTTCTTC. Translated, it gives CASSVGVQNEQFF.

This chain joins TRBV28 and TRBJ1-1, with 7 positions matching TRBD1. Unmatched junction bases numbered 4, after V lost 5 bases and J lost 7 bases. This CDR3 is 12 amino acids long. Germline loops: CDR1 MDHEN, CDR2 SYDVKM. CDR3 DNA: TGTGCCAGCAGTGAAGACAGGGTTGAAGCTTTCTTT. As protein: CASSEDRVEAFF.